This T cell receptor (beta chain) was sequenced in a study of blood T cell repertoires in COVID-19. Study-level information: Samples representing acute and convalescent COVID-19 were sourced from the United States, Italy and Spain. T cells, B-cell-depleted T cells, or PBMCs provided the cDNA or gDNA that served as material.

Per the original data handling: By means of reference gene primer amplification, nucleated cell counts were estimated. TCRdb's copy holds only in-frame clones and misses some; the assay was immunoSEQ multiplex PCR. V, J and clone size derive from that table, while D and trimming were established from the DNA sequence. Among more than 250,000 clones listed, around 83% were seen once. Sequencing input: peripheral blood. The clonotype originates from a woman aged 50 to 60 with acute or convalescent COVID-19.

In DNA form, the CDR3 reads TGTGCCAGCAGTTACGCGACAGGGGCCTCGGGATCACCCCTCCACTTT. Its protein is CASSYATGASGSPLHF. V and J are TRBV6-5 and TRBJ1-6; 8 bases align to TRBD1. J was trimmed by 10 bases and V by 2 bases; bases with no gene match: 10. The CDR3 is 16 amino acids. Per germline, CDR1 MNHEY and CDR2 SVGAGI.